The rows below give T cell receptor beta chains drawn from one sample of a study of Graves' ophthalmopathy and Graves' hyperthyroidism. In TCRdb, the multiplex PCR reads were re-called with MiXCR into one record per CDR3 protein. The sample lists roughly 410,000 distinct CDR3 sequences; approximately 15% were seen once. Specimen: peripheral blood. These receptors were collected from a woman in her late teens or twenties with stable Graves' hyperthyroidism. Both conserved end residues are part of each CDR3.

>TRBV7-9|TRBJ2-7
CASSLYGSIEQYF
>TRBV20-1|TRBJ2-3
CSATALSANTDTQYF
>TRBV27|TRBJ2-7
CASKMGLAGGSSYEQYF
>TRBV12-3/TRBV12-4|TRBJ2-2
CASSFKRGGAGELFF
>TRBV7-2|TRBJ2-2
CASSVTRAPTGELFF
>TRBV12-3/TRBV12-4|TRBJ2-2
CASSLKRASTGELFF
>TRBV5-1|TRBJ1-1
CASSWLGRGTEAFF
>TRBV12-3/TRBV12-4|TRBJ2-7
CASSLARLRGRGGEQYF
>TRBV7-2|TRBJ2-7
CASSSGGLARREQYF
>TRBV11-2|TRBJ2-2
CASSAIGTNSNTGELFF
>TRBV6-5|TRBJ2-5
CASSYSWNTQYF
>TRBV7-9|TRBJ2-5
CASRGEWGGKETQYF
>TRBV20-1|TRBJ1-2
CSAGGQQGPFIYGYTF
>TRBV12-3/TRBV12-4|TRBJ1-2
CASSFAQGARGYTF
>TRBV27|TRBJ1-3
CASSLGRSSGNTIYF
>TRBV11-3|TRBJ1-1
CASGGGSNTEAFF
>TRBV6-5|TRBJ1-5
CASSSLGGAVGNQPQHF
>TRBV19|TRBJ2-2
CATRPGGGGELFF
>TRBV27|TRBJ2-2
CASSLRTGGADGELFF
>TRBV6-1|TRBJ1-3
CASSRGRRRDRNTIYF
>TRBV29-1|TRBJ1-1
CSVSRTANTEAFF
>TRBV6-1|TRBJ2-5
CASSRTRAYQETQYF
>TRBV10-1|TRBJ2-7
CASSDSHSYEQYF
>TRBV6-5|TRBJ2-7
CASSYSTIAGYEQYF
>TRBV6-1|TRBJ2-7
CASSARDRGYEQYF
>TRBV7-2|TRBJ1-5
CASSLQDSSNQPQHF
>TRBV11-2|TRBJ1-3
CASSLKGGVSSGNTIYF
>TRBV20-1|TRBJ1-3
CSARDFSAGSTGNTIYF
>TRBV12-3/TRBV12-4|TRBJ2-3
CASSQDSGRADTQYF
>TRBV12-3/TRBV12-4|TRBJ2-5
CASSFRGWETQYF
>TRBV24-1|TRBJ2-7
CATSDSQGKSYEQYF
>TRBV6-5|TRBJ2-7
CASSSGRGRYEQYF
>TRBV2|TRBJ2-7
CASSNRKSSYEQYF
>TRBV14|TRBJ1-1
CASSPYGSITEAFF
>TRBV5-6|TRBJ1-2
CASRPQGADYGYTF
>TRBV6-1|TRBJ2-5
CASHREGLAGVTQYF
>TRBV24-1|TRBJ1-1
CATSDSSGESTEAFF
>TRBV2|TRBJ1-2
CASSETGGGSGYTF
>TRBV6-5|TRBJ2-7
CASSYDRYYSYEQYF
>TRBV2|TRBJ1-1
CASSDSPMNTEAFF
>TRBV28|TRBJ2-7
CASSFSGGLRYEQYF
>TRBV25-1|TRBJ1-2
CASSESDNYGYTF
>TRBV2|TRBJ1-2
CASSVKRIYGYTF
>TRBV20-1|TRBJ2-7
CSANPGTPYEQYF
>TRBV7-8|TRBJ1-2
CASSLERIRENYGYTF
>TRBV28|TRBJ1-6
CASSSPKTDQLTIYSLLHF
>TRBV19|TRBJ1-1
CASRSGQAVQGAEAFF
>TRBV15|TRBJ2-7
CATSRRTSTLHEQYF
>TRBV10-3|TRBJ1-1
CAITPDRGRFMTEAFF
>TRBV11-1|TRBJ2-7
CASSSLSIDGEQYF
>TRBV10-3|TRBJ2-6
CAISDGPGANVLTF
>TRBV2|TRBJ1-1
CASSEEGPAEAFF
>TRBV10-3|TRBJ1-5
CAISEGGSNQPQHF
>TRBV7-9|TRBJ1-2
CASSPPGTQLGGYTF